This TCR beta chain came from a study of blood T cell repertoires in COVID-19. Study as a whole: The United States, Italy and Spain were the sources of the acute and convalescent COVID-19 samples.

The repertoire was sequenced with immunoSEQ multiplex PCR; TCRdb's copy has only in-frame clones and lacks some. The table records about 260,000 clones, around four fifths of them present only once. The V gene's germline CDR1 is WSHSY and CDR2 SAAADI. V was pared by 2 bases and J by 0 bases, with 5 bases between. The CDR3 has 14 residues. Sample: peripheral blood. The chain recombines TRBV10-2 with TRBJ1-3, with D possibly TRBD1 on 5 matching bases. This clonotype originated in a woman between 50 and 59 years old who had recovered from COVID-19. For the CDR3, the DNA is TGCGCCAGCAGTGAGCAGGGCTCTGGAAACACCATATATTTT. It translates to CASSEQGSGNTIYF.